The T cell receptor (beta chain) described here comes from a study of regulatory T cells in long-lasting Graves disease. Study conclusions and caveats: The study found persistent patients shared more public clonotypes (roughly 2,500) than new patients (about 1,000). Persistent Graves' patients had lower TCR diversity than newly diagnosed ones.

Per germline, CDR1 LNHNV and CDR2 YYDKDF (reference sequence). This CDR3 spans 14 amino acids. Specified time point: persistent/refractory GD, antithyroid drugs over 5 years with positive TRAb. PBMCs provided the RNA from which the TCR library was made. To make TCR beta libraries, researchers used iRepertoire HTBI primers and Arm-PCR of CDR3 regions. Original processing methods: Samples jointly harbored fewer than 70 TRBV and more than eleven TRBJ segments. Using its own MiXCR run on the multiplex PCR reads, TCRdb lists one record per CDR3 protein. TCRdb's processing, not the study's, gives the V and J calls here. The sample lists about 470,000 distinct CDR3 sequences; around 21% were seen once. The sample holds many counts of this clonotype. Its antigen is not identified. At one end the junction does not follow the germline gene, possibly because of a read error.

The starting material was peripheral blood mononuclear cells (PBMCs), obtained when the disease was refractory, from a patient treated with antithyroid drugs. The sequence derives from a female donor with Graves disease. The chain carries TRBV15 and TRBJ1-2; 7 bases align to TRBD1. The CDR3 here is CATSRGGTASSVVF. The CDR3 bases are TGTGCCACCAGCAGAGGCGGGACAGCCTCTTCAGTAGTCTTC.